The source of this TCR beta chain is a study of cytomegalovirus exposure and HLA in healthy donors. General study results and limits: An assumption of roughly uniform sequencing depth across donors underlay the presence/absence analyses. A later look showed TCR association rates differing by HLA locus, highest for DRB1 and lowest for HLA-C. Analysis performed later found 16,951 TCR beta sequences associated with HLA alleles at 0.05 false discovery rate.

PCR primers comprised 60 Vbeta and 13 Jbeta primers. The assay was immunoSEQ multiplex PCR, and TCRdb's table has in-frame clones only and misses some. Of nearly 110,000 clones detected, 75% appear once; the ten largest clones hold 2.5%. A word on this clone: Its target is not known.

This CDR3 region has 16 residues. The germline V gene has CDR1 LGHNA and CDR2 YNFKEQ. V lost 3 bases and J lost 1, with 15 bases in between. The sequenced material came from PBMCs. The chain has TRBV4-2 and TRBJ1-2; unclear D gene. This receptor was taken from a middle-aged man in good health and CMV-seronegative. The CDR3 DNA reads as TGTGCCAGCAGCCACCCAGAGGGTAGCGGTAACTATGGCTACACCTTC. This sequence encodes CASSHPEGSGNYGYTF.